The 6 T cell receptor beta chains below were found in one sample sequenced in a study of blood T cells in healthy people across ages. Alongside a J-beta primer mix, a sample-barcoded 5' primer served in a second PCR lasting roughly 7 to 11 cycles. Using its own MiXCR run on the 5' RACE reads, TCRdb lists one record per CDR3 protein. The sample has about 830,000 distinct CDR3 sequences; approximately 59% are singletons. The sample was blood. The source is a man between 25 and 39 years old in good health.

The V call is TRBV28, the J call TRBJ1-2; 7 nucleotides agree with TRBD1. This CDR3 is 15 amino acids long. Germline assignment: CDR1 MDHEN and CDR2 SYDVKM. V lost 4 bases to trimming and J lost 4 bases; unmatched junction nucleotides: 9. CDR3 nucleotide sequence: TGTGCCAGCAGTTCCTCGACAGGGTCGAGCTATGGCTACACCTTC. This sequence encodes CASSSSTGSSYGYTF.

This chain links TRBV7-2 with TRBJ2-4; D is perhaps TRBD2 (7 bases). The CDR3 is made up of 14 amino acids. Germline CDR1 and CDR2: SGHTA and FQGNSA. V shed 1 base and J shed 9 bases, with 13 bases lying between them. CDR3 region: CASSLGRGGGIQYF. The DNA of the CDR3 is TGTGCCAGCAGCTTAGGGAGGGGGGGCGGCATTCAGTACTTC.

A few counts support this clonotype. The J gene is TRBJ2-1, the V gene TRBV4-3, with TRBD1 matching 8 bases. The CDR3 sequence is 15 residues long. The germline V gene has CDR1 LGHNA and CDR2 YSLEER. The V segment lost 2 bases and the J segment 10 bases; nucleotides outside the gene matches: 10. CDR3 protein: CASSQLGQGREEQFF. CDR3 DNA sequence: TGCGCCAGCAGCCAACTTGGACAGGGCAGGGAGGAGCAGTTCTTC.

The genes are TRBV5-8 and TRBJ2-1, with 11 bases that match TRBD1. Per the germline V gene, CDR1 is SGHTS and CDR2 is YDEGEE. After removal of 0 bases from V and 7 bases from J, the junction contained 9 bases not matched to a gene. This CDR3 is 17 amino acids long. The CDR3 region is CASSLDAGTGGINEQFF. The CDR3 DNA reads TGTGCCAGCAGCTTGGATGCCGGGACAGGGGGTATTAATGAGCAGTTCTTC.

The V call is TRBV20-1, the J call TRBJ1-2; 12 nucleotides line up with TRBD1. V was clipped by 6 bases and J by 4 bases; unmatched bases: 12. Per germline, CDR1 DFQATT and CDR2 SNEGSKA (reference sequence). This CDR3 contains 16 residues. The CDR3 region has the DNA TGCAGTGCGACGGGACAGGGGGCCCCACTAGGCTATGGCTACACCTTC. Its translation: CSATGQGAPLGYGYTF.

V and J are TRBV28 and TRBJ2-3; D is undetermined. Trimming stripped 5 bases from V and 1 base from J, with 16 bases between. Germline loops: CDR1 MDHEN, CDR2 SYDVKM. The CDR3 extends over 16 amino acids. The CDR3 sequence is CASSPMAAIGTDTQYF. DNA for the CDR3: TGTGCCAGCAGTCCCATGGCGGCAATAGGCACAGATACGCAGTATTTT.